The TCR beta chain under discussion was sequenced for a study of T cells in Graves' hyperthyroidism and ophthalmopathy. The TCR beta CDR3 regions underwent amplification using RNA transcripts as the source. The primer set for the first-round RT-PCR of the TCR CDR3 was HTBI. From the multiplex PCR reads, TCRdb called clonotypes with MiXCR, one entry per CDR3 protein. The sample carries 750,000 to 950,000 distinct CDR3 sequences, over 35% recorded once. The CDR3 has 13 residues. Germline assignment: CDR1 SGHVS and CDR2 FNYEAQ. About this clonotype: One end of the junction is discordant with germline, which a read error may explain.

Among the patients, aged 18 to 65, hyperthyroidism was newly diagnosed and had lasted under 2 months. The chain combines TRBV7-6 with TRBJ2-7, with D possibly matching TRBD2 (5 bases). Sequencing used blood. The TCR was taken from a man aged 18 to 29 with Graves' hyperthyroidism. The CDR3 loop reads CASSLDGRFEQYF. The CDR3 DNA reads as TGCGCCAGCAGCTTGGATGGGAGATTCGAGCAGTACTTC.